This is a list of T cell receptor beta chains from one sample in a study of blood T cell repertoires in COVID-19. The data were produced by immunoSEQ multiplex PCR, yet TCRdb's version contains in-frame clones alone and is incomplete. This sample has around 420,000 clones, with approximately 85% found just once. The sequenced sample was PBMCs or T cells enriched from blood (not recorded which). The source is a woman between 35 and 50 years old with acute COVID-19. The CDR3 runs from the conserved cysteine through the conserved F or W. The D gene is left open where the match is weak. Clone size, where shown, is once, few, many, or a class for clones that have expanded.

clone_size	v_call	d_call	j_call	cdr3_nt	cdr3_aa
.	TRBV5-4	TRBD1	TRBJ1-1	TGTGCCAGCAGCTTTCTCGGCACAGGGGGCACTGAAGCTTTCTTT	CASSFLGTGGTEAFF
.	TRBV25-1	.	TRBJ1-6	TGTGCCAGCAGTTTAAGCAATTCACCCCTCCACTTT	CASSLSNSPLHF
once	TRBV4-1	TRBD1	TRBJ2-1	TGCGCCAGCAGCCACCCTCCACAGGGGGCTGCATACAATGAGCAGTTCTTC	CASSHPPQGAAYNEQFF
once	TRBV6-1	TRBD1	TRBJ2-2	TGTGCCAGCAGTGAAACAGGGGGGAGCACCGGGGAGCTGTTTTTT	CASSETGGSTGELFF
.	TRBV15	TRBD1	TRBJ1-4	TGTGCCACCAGCAGCCTATTGGGACAGGGGGAAAAGACTAATGAAAAACTGTTTTTT	CATSSLLGQGEKTNEKLFF
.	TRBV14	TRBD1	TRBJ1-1	TGTGCCAGCAGCCCGGACAGGGCGAACACTGAAGCTTTCTTT	CASSPDRANTEAFF
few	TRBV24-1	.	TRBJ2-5	TGTGCCACCAGTGATCCGCGGACTGGACAAGAGACCCAGTACTTC	CATSDPRTGQETQYF
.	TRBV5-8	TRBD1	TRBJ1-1	TGTGCCAGCAGCCCGACAGGGTCCAAGAACACTGAAGCTTTCTTT	CASSPTGSKNTEAFF
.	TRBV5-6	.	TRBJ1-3	TGTGCCAGCAGCTTGGGGCAGGCTGGAAACACCATATATTTT	CASSLGQAGNTIYF
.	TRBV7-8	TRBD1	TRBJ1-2	TGTGCCAGCAGCTCGGGACAGGGTACTTTATACACCTTC	CASSSGQGTLYTF
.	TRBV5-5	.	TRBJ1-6	TGTGCCAGCAGTCCCGTTTCGAGCTCCTATAATTCACCCCTCCACTTT	CASSPVSSSYNSPLHF
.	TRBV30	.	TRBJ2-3	TGTGCCTGGACCCTAGGTCCTTATACAGATACGCAGTATTTT	CAWTLGPYTDTQYF
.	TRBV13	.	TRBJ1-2	TGTGCCAGCAGCTTATGGACAGAGTCTAACTATGGCTACACCTTC	CASSLWTESNYGYTF
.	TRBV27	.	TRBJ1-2	TGTGCCAGCAGTTTGCGGGGGGGCTATGGCTACACCTTC	CASSLRGGYGYTF
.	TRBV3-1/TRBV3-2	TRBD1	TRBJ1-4	TGTGCCAGCAGCCGCCGACAGGGAAATGAAAAACTGTTTTTT	CASSRRQGNEKLFF
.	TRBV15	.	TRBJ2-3	TGTGCCACCAGCAGGAGTAGGGGCGATACGCAGTATTTT	CATSRSRGDTQYF
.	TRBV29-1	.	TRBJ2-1	TGCAGCGTTGAACGACAGCAATACAATGAGCAGTTCTTC	CSVERQQYNEQFF
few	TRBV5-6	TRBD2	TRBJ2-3	TGTGCCAGCAGCTTGGGCGGGGGGCTTGCAGATACGCAGTATTTT	CASSLGGGLADTQYF
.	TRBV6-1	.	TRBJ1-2	TGTGCCAGCAGTGTGTTTGGGCACCATAACTATGGCTACACCTTC	CASSVFGHHNYGYTF
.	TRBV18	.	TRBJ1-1	TGTGCCAGCTCACCAACAGGGACGGGCACTGAAGCTTTCTTT	CASSPTGTGTEAFF
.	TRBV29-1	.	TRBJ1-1	TGCAGCGTTGCTGGCTGGGAGGATACTGAAGCTTTCTTT	CSVAGWEDTEAFF
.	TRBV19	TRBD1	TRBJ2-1	TGTGCCAGTAGTATAGGCCAGGGGGCTGGGAGTGAGCAGTTCTTC	CASSIGQGAGSEQFF
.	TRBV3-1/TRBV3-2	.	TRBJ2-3	TGTGCCAGCAGCCTGCATGGGGCGGGGTTAACAGATACGCAGTATTTT	CASSLHGAGLTDTQYF
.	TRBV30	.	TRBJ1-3	TGTGCCTGGAGTGTACCCCCGGGACTTATAGGAAACACCATATATTTT	CAWSVPPGLIGNTIYF
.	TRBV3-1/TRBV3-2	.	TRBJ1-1	TGTGCCAGCAGCCCGGCCCCGCGGGGGGTCACTGAAGCTTTCTTT	CASSPAPRGVTEAFF
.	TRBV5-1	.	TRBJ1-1	TGCGCCAGCGGGACTGAAATGAACACTGAAGCTTTCTTT	CASGTEMNTEAFF
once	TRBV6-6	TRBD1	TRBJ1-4	TGTGCCAGCAGTCTCGGTCCACGGCAGGGGGATGAAAAACTGTTTTTT	CASSLGPRQGDEKLFF
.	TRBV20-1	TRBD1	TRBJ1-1	TGCAGTGCAAGGACAGGGGGCAAGGCTTTCTTT	CSARTGGKAFF
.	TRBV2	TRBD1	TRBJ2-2	TGTGCCAGCAGAGGGACAGGGAGAACCGGGGAGCTGTTTTTT	CASRGTGRTGELFF
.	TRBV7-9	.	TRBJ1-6	TGTGCCAGCAGCTTAGGCCAGGGAAATAATTCACCCCTCCACTTT	CASSLGQGNNSPLHF
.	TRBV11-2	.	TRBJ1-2	TGTGCCAGCAGCTCCCCCCGCACAGGGCACTATGGCTACACCTTC	CASSSPRTGHYGYTF
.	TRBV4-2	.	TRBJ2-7	TGTGCCAGCAGCCAAGATAGGGGATTTGAGGCCTACGAGCAGTACTTC	CASSQDRGFEAYEQYF
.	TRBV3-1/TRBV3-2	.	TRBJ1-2	TGTGCCAGCAGCCCAGAATTGGACATTGGCTACACCTTC	CASSPELDIGYTF
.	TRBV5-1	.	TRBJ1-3	TGCGCCAGCAGCCCGCCGAGTTCGAGAAACACCATATATTTT	CASSPPSSRNTIYF
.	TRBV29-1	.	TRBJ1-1	TGCAGCGTCGAGGACAACTTGAACACTGAAGCTTTCTTT	CSVEDNLNTEAFF
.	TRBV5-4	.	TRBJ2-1	TGTGCCAGCAGCGTGGGGTTTAGGGGGCAGTTCTTC	CASSVGFRGQFF
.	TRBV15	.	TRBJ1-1	TGTGCCACCAGCAGAGATGGACGGGGGGGAACTGAAGCTTTCTTT	CATSRDGRGGTEAFF
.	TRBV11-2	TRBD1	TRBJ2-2	TGTGCCAGCAGCTGGGACAGGAGCACCGGGGAGCTGTTTTTT	CASSWDRSTGELFF
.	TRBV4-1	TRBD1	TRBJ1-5	TGCGCCAGCAGCCAACATGACAGGGGGCTTAGCAATCAGCCCCAGCATTTT	CASSQHDRGLSNQPQHF
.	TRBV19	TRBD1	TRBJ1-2	TGTGCCAGTAGGGAGGACAGGGGAGGAAGTGGCTACACCTTC	CASREDRGGSGYTF
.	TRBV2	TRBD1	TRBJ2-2	TGTGCCAGCAGAGGGGGACAGGGCAACACCGGGGAGCTGTTTTTT	CASRGGQGNTGELFF
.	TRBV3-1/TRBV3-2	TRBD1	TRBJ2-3	TGTGCCAGCAGCCATACGGAACAGGGGGCTTTTAGCACAGATACGCAGTATTTT	CASSHTEQGAFSTDTQYF
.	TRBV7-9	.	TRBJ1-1	TGTGCCAGCAGCTTAGTGGGAGGGGAGAGCACTGAAGCTTTCTTT	CASSLVGGESTEAFF
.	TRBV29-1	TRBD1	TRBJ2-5	TGCAGCGTACAGGGGGGCCAAGAGACCCAGTACTTC	CSVQGGQETQYF